This TCR beta chain is from a study of spatial heterogeneity in lung cancer. Study information: The count of detected beta-chain sequences consistently exceeded that of alpha-chain sequences.

Many counts were recorded for this clonotype. Germline V CDR1 and CDR2: DFQATT, SNEGSKA (reference sequence). The CDR3 totals 13 residues. As to time point: sample taken at primary tumor resection. Whole RNA from tumor, nontumor lung or frozen PBMC was sequenced unsorted. TCR cDNA molecules were tagged individually, and each one carried a unique molecular identifier. TCRdb reprocessed the 5' RACE reads via MiXCR and lists one record per CDR3 protein. In the table there are tens of thousands of distinct CDR3 sequences, about 7% of which are singletons. Specimen: PBMCs, collected at surgery. J is TRBJ2-3 and V is TRBV20-1; 11 nucleotides line up with TRBD2. The sequence was obtained from a female donor with early-stage non-small cell lung cancer. Written as DNA, the CDR3 is TGCAGGGGGACTAGCGGAAGCACAGATACGCAGTATTTT. It yields the protein CRGTSGSTDTQYF.